These 31 T cell receptor beta chains came from one sample sequenced in a study of regulatory T cells in long-lasting Graves disease. For TCR beta, libraries came from iRepertoire HTBI primers and Arm-PCR of CDR3 regions. TCRdb reprocessed the multiplex PCR reads via MiXCR and lists one record per CDR3 protein. The sample lists roughly 500,000 distinct CDR3 sequences, roughly 21% occurring once. The time point denotes: persistent/refractory GD, antithyroid drugs over 5 years with positive TRAb. The TCR library was made from RNA that had been extracted from PBMCs in TRIzol. Specimen: peripheral blood mononuclear cells (PBMCs), collected when the disease was refractory, from a patient treated with antithyroid drugs. Receptors were obtained from a female donor with Graves disease.

In this sample, this clonotype turned up many times. The chain links TRBV20-1 to TRBJ1-1, with D possibly being TRBD1 (5 bases). Germline V gene sequence: CDR1 DFQATT, CDR2 SNEGSKA (reference sequence). Trimming shortened V by 2 bases and J by 0 bases, and 7 bases separated the two germline ends. This CDR3 region has 13 residues. The CDR3 spells CSARRGVNTEAFF. The DNA for the CDR3 is TGCAGTGCTAGAAGGGGAGTGAACACTGAAGCTTTCTTT.

The V call is TRBV7-9, the J call TRBJ1-5; 7 nucleotides line up with TRBD1. J was trimmed by 1 base and V by 4 bases; bases with no gene match: 7. CDR1 and CDR2 from the germline V gene are SEHNR and FQNEAQ (reference sequence). This CDR3 is 16 amino acids long. The CDR3: CASSSGQVGSNQPQHF. The CDR3 DNA reads TGTGCCAGCAGCTCCGGACAGGTTGGCAGCAATCAGCCCCAGCATTTT.

This clonotype was counted ten times or more. This chain joins TRBV3-1 and TRBJ1-6, with unresolved D. Trimming cost V 2 bases and J 5 bases, with 10 bases left between them. This CDR3 is 15 amino acids long. In germline, CDR1 is LGHDT, CDR2 YNNKEL (reference sequence). The CDR3 bases are TGTGCCAGCAGCCAACGGACGGCTAATAATTCACCCCTCCACTTT. It is translated as CASSQRTANNSPLHF.

This clonotype was observed at least ten times. The rearrangement links TRBV6-1 to TRBJ2-5, with TRBD2 matching 15 bases. After removal of 6 bases from V and 11 bases from J, the junction contained 7 bases not matched to a gene. Germline V CDR1 and CDR2: MNHNS, SASEGT. This CDR3 spans 14 amino acids. CDR3 sequence reads: CASRTRTSGREQYF. CDR3 DNA: TGTGCCAGCAGGACGAGGACTAGCGGGAGGGAACAGTACTTC.

This clonotype has only a few counts. A junction boundary mismatches the germline segment, possibly from a read error. The chain joins TRBV5-6 to TRBJ2-7; TRBD1 might be the D (5 bases). This CDR3 comprises 13 residues. CDR1 and CDR2 (germline): SGHDT, YYEEEE. CDR3 in amino acids: CASTLGPANEQYF. Written as DNA, the CDR3 is TGTGCCAGCACCTTGGGGCCGGCCAACGAGCAGTACTTC.

This sequence joins TRBV20-1 and TRBJ1-5; possible D gene TRBD1, 5 bases. V lost 4 bases, J lost 6 bases, and 25 bases lay in between. The germline V gene encodes CDR1 DFQATT and CDR2 SNEGSKA (reference sequence). The CDR3 is 17 residues long. This chain's CDR3 is CSANHYRTEGVRQPQHF. The CDR3 nucleotides are TGCAGTGCTAACCATTATCGGACGGAAGGGGTACGTCAGCCCCAGCATTTT.

This clonotype has at least ten counts. This chain uses TRBV20-1 with TRBJ1-1; tentatively, D is TRBD1 (6 bases). CDR3 length: 13 amino acids. The germline V and J ends were trimmed by 6 bases and 4 bases, with 15 bases remaining between them. Germline loops: CDR1 DFQATT, CDR2 SNEGSKA (reference sequence). This CDR3 is CSAKDSHGTEAFF. Here the CDR3 DNA reads TGCAGTGCCAAGGACAGCCACGGCACTGAAGCTTTCTTT.

This clonotype has a handful of counts. J is TRBJ1-6 and V is TRBV19; D is ambiguous. Germline V gene sequence: CDR1 LNHDA, CDR2 SQIVND (reference sequence). The CDR3 has 19 residues. The V and J ends lost 0 bases and 12 bases respectively, with 27 bases between them. DNA for the CDR3: TGTGCCAGTAGTATAGATCCGTCGACGGGTAACACGGGTAGTGGACCCCTCCACTTT. Translating it yields CASSIDPSTGNTGSGPLHF.

The chain has TRBV19 and TRBJ1-2; D uncertain. V gave up 3 bases and J gave up 0 bases, with 14 bases separating them. Germline V gene lookup returns CDR1 LNHDA and CDR2 SQIVND (reference sequence). The CDR3 has 16 residues. The CDR3 coding sequence is TGTGCCAGTAGTATGAGTTCTAGTAGAACTAACTATGGCTACACCTTC. Protein sequence: CASSMSSSRTNYGYTF. The full variable domain, completed using reference TRBV19 and TRBJ1-2, is DGGITQSPKYLFRKEGQNVTLSCEQNLNHDAMYWYRQDPGQGLRLIYYSQIVNDFQKGDIAEGYSVSREKKESFPLTVTSAQKNPTAFYLCASSMSSSRTNYGYTFGSGTRLTVV.

As to this clonotype: This likely stems from a read error, as it lies one base from a far larger clone. The chain employs TRBV7-8 and TRBJ2-5; 7 bases are a match to TRBD1. This CDR3 contains 15 residues. The germline gives CDR1 SGHVS, CDR2 FQNEAQ. Trimming at V came to 5 bases and at J to 1 base, leaving 7 bases not matched to a gene. The CDR3 DNA reads as TGTGCCAGCAGCACCGAGGGACAGACCCAAGAGACCCAGTACTTC. It specifies CASSTEGQTQETQYF.

This clonotype was counted many times. The rearrangement joins TRBV6-1 to TRBJ2-5, with D possibly called TRBD1 or TRBD2 (5 bases each). Trimming removed 8 bases at V and 8 bases at J, with 15 bases between. Per the germline V gene, CDR1 is MNHNS and CDR2 is SASEGT. The CDR3 is 12 amino acids. The CDR3 bases are TGTGCCAGCGACATGATCGGGGACACCCAGTACTTC. Its translation is CASDMIGDTQYF.

This clonotype was observed at least ten times. The rearrangement joins TRBV2 to TRBJ2-5; D remains ambiguous. V lost 8 bases and J 5 bases, leaving 9 bases between the germline ends. This CDR3 has 11 residues. Per the germline V gene, CDR1 is SNHLY and CDR2 is FYNNEI. The CDR3 loop is CASGEGETQYF. In DNA form, the CDR3 reads TGTGCCAGCGGGGAAGGGGAGACCCAGTACTTC.

The V call is TRBV15, the J call TRBJ1-4; a weak D match, TRBD1 (6 bases). Per the germline V gene, CDR1 is LNHNV and CDR2 is YYDKDF (reference sequence). The ends were cut back, 8 bases at V and 6 bases at J, with 10 bases in the middle. CDR3 size: 12 residues. The CDR3, as DNA: TGTGCCACCGGGGGGGCGGATGAAAAACTGTTTTTT. It encodes CATGGADEKLFF.

The chain combines TRBV28 with TRBJ2-3; 16 bases are a match to TRBD2. Looked up from germline, CDR1 is MDHEN and CDR2 is SYDVKM. J gave up 3 bases and V 3 bases, and 3 bases lay outside the gene matches. This CDR3 contains 17 residues. The CDR3 sequence: CASSFGTSGGETDTQYF. CDR3 nucleotide sequence: TGTGCCAGCAGTTTTGGGACTAGCGGGGGGGAAACAGATACGCAGTATTTT.

This clonotype was counted only a few times. V gene TRBV27 combines with J gene TRBJ1-5; D might be TRBD1 (6 bases). The CDR3 runs to 13 residues. CDR1 is MNHEY and CDR2 is SMNVEV in the germline V gene (reference sequence). The V end was cut by 3 bases, the J end by 6 bases, with 9 bases between. CDR3 coding DNA: TGTGCCAGCAGTTTCACAGGGATTCAGCCCCAGCATTTT. Residues: CASSFTGIQPQHF.

Note on this clonotype: A much larger clone is a single base away; this may be a read error. The V gene is TRBV6-9, the J gene TRBJ1-2; D not resolved. Germline loops: CDR1 MNHGY, CDR2 SVAAGI. Trimming took 2 bases from V and 0 from J, leaving 16 bases between them. The CDR3 consists of 17 residues. CDR3 amino acids: CASSYSTPSESNYGYTF. The CDR3 DNA reads as TGTGCCAGCAGTTATAGCACCCCCAGCGAATCTAACTATGGCTACACCTTC.

This clonotype has ten or more counts. The chain combines TRBV28 with TRBJ1-6; 7 nucleotides match TRBD1. Germline loops: CDR1 MDHEN, CDR2 SYDVKM. CDR3 length: 14 residues. Trimming cost V 11 bases and J 6 bases; bases outside gene matches: 10. Here the CDR3 reads CACGLTGSNSPLHF. In nucleotides, the CDR3 is TGTGCCTGCGGATTGACAGGGTCTAATTCACCCCTCCACTTT.

This clonotype has ten or more counts. The chain recombines TRBV6-1 with TRBJ2-6; D unresolved. Per the germline V gene, CDR1 is MNHNS and CDR2 is SASEGT. The CDR3 is 19 amino acids. V was shortened by 0 bases and J by 0 bases, with 15 bases between the two germline ends. CDR3 residues: CASSEAHWQTGSGANVLTF. In DNA, the CDR3 is TGTGCCAGCAGTGAAGCGCATTGGCAGACCGGCTCTGGGGCCAACGTCCTGACTTTC.

The J gene is TRBJ1-5, the V gene TRBV6-5; 7 bases match TRBD1. V was pared by 2 bases and J by 2 bases, with 12 bases of the junction left unmatched. The germline V gene encodes CDR1 MNHEY and CDR2 SVGAGI. CDR3 size: 18 residues. The CDR3 nucleotides read TGTGCCAGCAGTTACGGGAGGAGGGGGCGAGAGGGCAATCAGCCCCAGCATTTT. Translation gives CASSYGRRGREGNQPQHF.

This clonotype came up many times. The J gene is TRBJ2-2, the V gene TRBV11-2, with D possibly being TRBD2 (5 bases). The CDR3 runs to 15 residues. In germline, CDR1 is SGHAT, CDR2 FQNNGV. Deletions cut 1 base from V and 6 bases from J, with 12 bases between. The CDR3 loop reads CASSLGVTGSGELFF. CDR3 nucleotides: TGTGCCAGCAGCTTAGGGGTAACGGGATCCGGGGAGCTGTTTTTT. Filled out from reference TRBV11-2 and TRBJ2-2, the complete variable domain reads EAGVAQSPRYKIIEKRQSVAFWCNPISGHATLYWYQQILGQGPKLLIQFQNNGVVDDSQLPKDRFSAERLKGVDSTLKIQPAKLEDSAVYLCASSLGVTGSGELFFGEGSRLTVL.

This chain uses TRBV6-2 or TRBV6-3 with TRBJ1-1; 8 bases are a match to TRBD1. Losses at the gene ends were 5 bases for V and 4 bases for J; bases not matched to a gene: 6. The V gene's germline CDR1 is MNHEY and CDR2 SVGEGT. CDR3 length equals 14 residues. CDR3 bases: TGTGCCAGCAGTACCGGGACAGGACCCACTGAAGCTTTCTTT. This gives the protein CASSTGTGPTEAFF.

The sample holds a few counts of this clonotype. The genes are TRBV28 and TRBJ1-1; D perhaps matches TRBD1 (6 bases). Germline values: CDR1 MDHEN, CDR2 SYDVKM. V lost 3 bases to trimming and J lost 2 bases, with 13 bases between them. The CDR3 has 15 residues. The CDR3 protein is CASSFRGRGNTEAFF. CDR3 bases: TGTGCCAGCAGTTTCAGGGGAAGAGGAAACACTGAAGCTTTCTTT.

This clonotype was counted at least ten times. The chain employs TRBV2 and TRBJ2-7; TRBD1 is a possible D gene (6 bases). The CDR3 consists of 14 residues. Trimming cost V 6 bases and J 3 bases, with 15 bases left between them. CDR1 SNHLY and CDR2 FYNNEI come from the germline V gene. The CDR3 DNA is TGTGCCAGCAGCCGGGGCACAGGGAACTACGAGCAGTACTTC. Translating it yields CASSRGTGNYEQYF.

This clonotype appeared a few times. The V and J genes are TRBV30 and TRBJ2-2, with 12 bases identical to TRBD2. The CDR3 runs to 16 residues. Trimming took 3 bases from V and 4 from J; bases not matched to a gene: 6. The germline CDR1 and CDR2 sequences are GTSNPN and SVGIG (reference sequence). CDR3 sequence (DNA): TGTGCCTGGAGCTTAGGACTAGCGGGGATCACCGGGGAGCTGTTTTTT. The encoded protein is CAWSLGLAGITGELFF.

This clonotype was seen just once. The CDR3 here is CASSVAIMDKKEREYGYTF. CDR3 nucleotides: TGTGCCAGCAGCGTAGCTATTATGGATAAGAAGGAGAGGGAGTATGGCTACACCTTC. The chain carries TRBV9 and TRBJ1-2; D not resolved. Trimming stripped 0 bases from V and 5 bases from J, with 26 bases between. The germline gives CDR1 SGDLS, CDR2 YYNGEE. The CDR3 totals 19 residues.

This clonotype has ten or more counts. The chain links TRBV3-1 to TRBJ2-5; no reliable D call. The germline V gene encodes CDR1 LGHDT and CDR2 YNNKEL (reference sequence). CDR3 length: 13 amino acids. V shed 0 bases and J shed 1 base, with 3 bases lying between them. Written as DNA, the CDR3 is TGTGCCAGCAGCCAAGAGGGCCAAGAGACCCAGTACTTC. Translated, it gives CASSQEGQETQYF.

Points on this clonotype: This may be a read error: a much more frequent sequence differs by one nucleotide. V usage is TRBV20-1 and J usage is TRBJ1-4; D call uncertain. This CDR3 has 13 residues. Per germline, CDR1 DFQATT and CDR2 SNEGSKA (reference sequence). The CDR3, as DNA: TGCGGTGCTGGGGAAAGCAGGACGGAAAAACTGTTTTTT. Translated, it gives CGAGESRTEKLFF.

With regard to this clonotype: This may come from a read error, since a much larger clone is one base off. The chain couples TRBV6-5 to TRBJ1-1; 7 bases are shared with TRBD1. Unmatched junction bases numbered 6, after V lost 2 bases and J lost 3 bases. This CDR3 spans 15 amino acids. The germline CDR1 and CDR2 sequences are MNHEY and SVGAGI. The CDR3 bases are TGTGCCAGCAGTTACAACACAGGGGCTGACACTGAAGCTTTCTTT. As protein: CASSYNTGADTEAFF.

The sample holds a few counts of this clonotype. The gene calls are TRBV10-3 and TRBJ2-2; TRBD2 aligns across 11 bases. The CDR3 length is 16 residues. V lost 4 bases, J lost 2 bases, and 3 bases stayed unmatched. The germline gives CDR1 ENHRY, CDR2 SYGVKD. CDR3 in DNA: TGTGCCATCAGTGTTCTAGCGGGAGGAAACACCGGGGAGCTGTTTTTT. This gives the protein CAISVLAGGNTGELFF.

This clonotype was seen once. This sequence may be a read error, since a much larger clone differs from it by one base. The chain recombines TRBV29-1 with TRBJ2-7, with TRBD1 matching over 7 bases. J gave up 6 bases and V 5 bases, and 13 bases lay outside the gene matches. Germline V gene lookup returns CDR1 SQVTM and CDR2 ANQGSEA. This CDR3 region has 14 residues. CDR3 sequence reads: CSVSAGTAACEQYF. The CDR3 DNA reads as TGCAGCGTTAGTGCCGGGACAGCAGCCTGCGAGCAGTACTTC.

In regard to this clonotype: Since a much larger clone is just one base distant, this may be a read error. The chain is built from TRBV7-9 and TRBJ2-5; TRBD2 might be the D (5 bases). Per germline, CDR1 SEHNR and CDR2 FQNEAQ (reference sequence). This CDR3 spans 13 amino acids. The CDR3 loop is CASSRSGEEAQYF. In DNA form, the CDR3 reads TGTGCCAGCAGCAGAAGCGGAGAAGAGGCCCAGTACTTC.